This TCR beta chain was profiled in a study of T cell changes during pregnancy in multiple sclerosis. Libraries were prepared by immunoSEQ multiplex PCR; TCRdb keeps only in-frame clonotypes and omits some of them. Altogether just over 55,000 clones are present, 85% to 95% being singletons, with the ten largest covering around 3.5%. The receptor's source is a female donor in good health, enrolled as a control in a pregnancy study. Sequences were derived from peripheral blood, sampled after pregnancy.

CDR3 bases: TGTGCCAGCAGCTCGACAGGGACTGGAAACACCATATATTTT. Its translation: CASSSTGTGNTIYF. This chain connects TRBV7-8 to TRBJ1-3; 7 positions agree with TRBD1. After removal of 4 bases from V and 2 bases from J, the junction contained 2 bases not matched to a gene. Germline CDR1 SGHVS, CDR2 FQNEAQ. The CDR3 is made up of 14 amino acids.